This entry describes one T cell receptor (beta chain). V gave up 0 bases and J gave up 7 bases; unmatched junction bases: 9. Per germline, CDR1 SGHDT and CDR2 YYEEEE. The length of the CDR3 is 16 residues. The method was immunoSEQ multiplex PCR; TCRdb's version includes in-frame clones alone and lacks a portion of them. The table shows roughly 35,000 clones, with approximately 85% occurring only once. The data are from a study of T cells in narcolepsy. Sequencing input: CD45RA- memory CD4+ T cells from PBMCs. V gene TRBV5-6 combines with J gene TRBJ1-4; 7 nucleotides agree with TRBD1. The receptor's source is a human donor with narcolepsy. The CDR3 sequence: CASSLDIGRGSEKLFF. The CDR3 DNA sequence: TGTGCCAGCAGCTTGGATATTGGCAGGGGGAGTGAAAAACTGTTTTTT.